This T cell receptor beta chain derives from a study of blood T cell repertoires in COVID-19. The germline V and J ends were trimmed by 3 bases and 4 bases, with 6 bases remaining between them. CDR1 and CDR2 from the germline V gene are KGHSH and LQKENI. This CDR3 is built from 12 residues. This clone was seen once. TCRdb's table, derived via immunoSEQ multiplex PCR, lists solely in-frame clones and lacks some. The data show more than 250,000 clones, around 80% seen once. The sample consisted of PBMCs or T cells enriched from blood (not recorded which). The sequence was obtained from a man in his forties who had been exposed to COVID-19. The genes are TRBV18 and TRBJ2-5; D call uncertain. The CDR3 reads CASSPQLETQYF. As DNA, the CDR3 is TGTGCCAGCTCACCGCAGTTAGAGACCCAGTACTTC.